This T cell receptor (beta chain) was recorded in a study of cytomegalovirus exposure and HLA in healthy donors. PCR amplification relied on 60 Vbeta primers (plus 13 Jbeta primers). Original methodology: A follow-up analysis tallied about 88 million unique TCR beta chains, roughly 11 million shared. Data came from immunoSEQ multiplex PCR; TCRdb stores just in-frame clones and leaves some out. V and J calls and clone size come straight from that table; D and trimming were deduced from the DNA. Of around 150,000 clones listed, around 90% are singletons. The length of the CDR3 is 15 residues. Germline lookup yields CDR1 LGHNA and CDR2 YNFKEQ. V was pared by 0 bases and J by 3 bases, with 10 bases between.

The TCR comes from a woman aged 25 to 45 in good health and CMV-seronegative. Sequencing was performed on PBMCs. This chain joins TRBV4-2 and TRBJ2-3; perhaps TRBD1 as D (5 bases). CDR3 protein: CASSQEQGYTDTQYF. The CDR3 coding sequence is TGTGCCAGCAGCCAAGAGCAGGGTTATACAGATACGCAGTATTTT.